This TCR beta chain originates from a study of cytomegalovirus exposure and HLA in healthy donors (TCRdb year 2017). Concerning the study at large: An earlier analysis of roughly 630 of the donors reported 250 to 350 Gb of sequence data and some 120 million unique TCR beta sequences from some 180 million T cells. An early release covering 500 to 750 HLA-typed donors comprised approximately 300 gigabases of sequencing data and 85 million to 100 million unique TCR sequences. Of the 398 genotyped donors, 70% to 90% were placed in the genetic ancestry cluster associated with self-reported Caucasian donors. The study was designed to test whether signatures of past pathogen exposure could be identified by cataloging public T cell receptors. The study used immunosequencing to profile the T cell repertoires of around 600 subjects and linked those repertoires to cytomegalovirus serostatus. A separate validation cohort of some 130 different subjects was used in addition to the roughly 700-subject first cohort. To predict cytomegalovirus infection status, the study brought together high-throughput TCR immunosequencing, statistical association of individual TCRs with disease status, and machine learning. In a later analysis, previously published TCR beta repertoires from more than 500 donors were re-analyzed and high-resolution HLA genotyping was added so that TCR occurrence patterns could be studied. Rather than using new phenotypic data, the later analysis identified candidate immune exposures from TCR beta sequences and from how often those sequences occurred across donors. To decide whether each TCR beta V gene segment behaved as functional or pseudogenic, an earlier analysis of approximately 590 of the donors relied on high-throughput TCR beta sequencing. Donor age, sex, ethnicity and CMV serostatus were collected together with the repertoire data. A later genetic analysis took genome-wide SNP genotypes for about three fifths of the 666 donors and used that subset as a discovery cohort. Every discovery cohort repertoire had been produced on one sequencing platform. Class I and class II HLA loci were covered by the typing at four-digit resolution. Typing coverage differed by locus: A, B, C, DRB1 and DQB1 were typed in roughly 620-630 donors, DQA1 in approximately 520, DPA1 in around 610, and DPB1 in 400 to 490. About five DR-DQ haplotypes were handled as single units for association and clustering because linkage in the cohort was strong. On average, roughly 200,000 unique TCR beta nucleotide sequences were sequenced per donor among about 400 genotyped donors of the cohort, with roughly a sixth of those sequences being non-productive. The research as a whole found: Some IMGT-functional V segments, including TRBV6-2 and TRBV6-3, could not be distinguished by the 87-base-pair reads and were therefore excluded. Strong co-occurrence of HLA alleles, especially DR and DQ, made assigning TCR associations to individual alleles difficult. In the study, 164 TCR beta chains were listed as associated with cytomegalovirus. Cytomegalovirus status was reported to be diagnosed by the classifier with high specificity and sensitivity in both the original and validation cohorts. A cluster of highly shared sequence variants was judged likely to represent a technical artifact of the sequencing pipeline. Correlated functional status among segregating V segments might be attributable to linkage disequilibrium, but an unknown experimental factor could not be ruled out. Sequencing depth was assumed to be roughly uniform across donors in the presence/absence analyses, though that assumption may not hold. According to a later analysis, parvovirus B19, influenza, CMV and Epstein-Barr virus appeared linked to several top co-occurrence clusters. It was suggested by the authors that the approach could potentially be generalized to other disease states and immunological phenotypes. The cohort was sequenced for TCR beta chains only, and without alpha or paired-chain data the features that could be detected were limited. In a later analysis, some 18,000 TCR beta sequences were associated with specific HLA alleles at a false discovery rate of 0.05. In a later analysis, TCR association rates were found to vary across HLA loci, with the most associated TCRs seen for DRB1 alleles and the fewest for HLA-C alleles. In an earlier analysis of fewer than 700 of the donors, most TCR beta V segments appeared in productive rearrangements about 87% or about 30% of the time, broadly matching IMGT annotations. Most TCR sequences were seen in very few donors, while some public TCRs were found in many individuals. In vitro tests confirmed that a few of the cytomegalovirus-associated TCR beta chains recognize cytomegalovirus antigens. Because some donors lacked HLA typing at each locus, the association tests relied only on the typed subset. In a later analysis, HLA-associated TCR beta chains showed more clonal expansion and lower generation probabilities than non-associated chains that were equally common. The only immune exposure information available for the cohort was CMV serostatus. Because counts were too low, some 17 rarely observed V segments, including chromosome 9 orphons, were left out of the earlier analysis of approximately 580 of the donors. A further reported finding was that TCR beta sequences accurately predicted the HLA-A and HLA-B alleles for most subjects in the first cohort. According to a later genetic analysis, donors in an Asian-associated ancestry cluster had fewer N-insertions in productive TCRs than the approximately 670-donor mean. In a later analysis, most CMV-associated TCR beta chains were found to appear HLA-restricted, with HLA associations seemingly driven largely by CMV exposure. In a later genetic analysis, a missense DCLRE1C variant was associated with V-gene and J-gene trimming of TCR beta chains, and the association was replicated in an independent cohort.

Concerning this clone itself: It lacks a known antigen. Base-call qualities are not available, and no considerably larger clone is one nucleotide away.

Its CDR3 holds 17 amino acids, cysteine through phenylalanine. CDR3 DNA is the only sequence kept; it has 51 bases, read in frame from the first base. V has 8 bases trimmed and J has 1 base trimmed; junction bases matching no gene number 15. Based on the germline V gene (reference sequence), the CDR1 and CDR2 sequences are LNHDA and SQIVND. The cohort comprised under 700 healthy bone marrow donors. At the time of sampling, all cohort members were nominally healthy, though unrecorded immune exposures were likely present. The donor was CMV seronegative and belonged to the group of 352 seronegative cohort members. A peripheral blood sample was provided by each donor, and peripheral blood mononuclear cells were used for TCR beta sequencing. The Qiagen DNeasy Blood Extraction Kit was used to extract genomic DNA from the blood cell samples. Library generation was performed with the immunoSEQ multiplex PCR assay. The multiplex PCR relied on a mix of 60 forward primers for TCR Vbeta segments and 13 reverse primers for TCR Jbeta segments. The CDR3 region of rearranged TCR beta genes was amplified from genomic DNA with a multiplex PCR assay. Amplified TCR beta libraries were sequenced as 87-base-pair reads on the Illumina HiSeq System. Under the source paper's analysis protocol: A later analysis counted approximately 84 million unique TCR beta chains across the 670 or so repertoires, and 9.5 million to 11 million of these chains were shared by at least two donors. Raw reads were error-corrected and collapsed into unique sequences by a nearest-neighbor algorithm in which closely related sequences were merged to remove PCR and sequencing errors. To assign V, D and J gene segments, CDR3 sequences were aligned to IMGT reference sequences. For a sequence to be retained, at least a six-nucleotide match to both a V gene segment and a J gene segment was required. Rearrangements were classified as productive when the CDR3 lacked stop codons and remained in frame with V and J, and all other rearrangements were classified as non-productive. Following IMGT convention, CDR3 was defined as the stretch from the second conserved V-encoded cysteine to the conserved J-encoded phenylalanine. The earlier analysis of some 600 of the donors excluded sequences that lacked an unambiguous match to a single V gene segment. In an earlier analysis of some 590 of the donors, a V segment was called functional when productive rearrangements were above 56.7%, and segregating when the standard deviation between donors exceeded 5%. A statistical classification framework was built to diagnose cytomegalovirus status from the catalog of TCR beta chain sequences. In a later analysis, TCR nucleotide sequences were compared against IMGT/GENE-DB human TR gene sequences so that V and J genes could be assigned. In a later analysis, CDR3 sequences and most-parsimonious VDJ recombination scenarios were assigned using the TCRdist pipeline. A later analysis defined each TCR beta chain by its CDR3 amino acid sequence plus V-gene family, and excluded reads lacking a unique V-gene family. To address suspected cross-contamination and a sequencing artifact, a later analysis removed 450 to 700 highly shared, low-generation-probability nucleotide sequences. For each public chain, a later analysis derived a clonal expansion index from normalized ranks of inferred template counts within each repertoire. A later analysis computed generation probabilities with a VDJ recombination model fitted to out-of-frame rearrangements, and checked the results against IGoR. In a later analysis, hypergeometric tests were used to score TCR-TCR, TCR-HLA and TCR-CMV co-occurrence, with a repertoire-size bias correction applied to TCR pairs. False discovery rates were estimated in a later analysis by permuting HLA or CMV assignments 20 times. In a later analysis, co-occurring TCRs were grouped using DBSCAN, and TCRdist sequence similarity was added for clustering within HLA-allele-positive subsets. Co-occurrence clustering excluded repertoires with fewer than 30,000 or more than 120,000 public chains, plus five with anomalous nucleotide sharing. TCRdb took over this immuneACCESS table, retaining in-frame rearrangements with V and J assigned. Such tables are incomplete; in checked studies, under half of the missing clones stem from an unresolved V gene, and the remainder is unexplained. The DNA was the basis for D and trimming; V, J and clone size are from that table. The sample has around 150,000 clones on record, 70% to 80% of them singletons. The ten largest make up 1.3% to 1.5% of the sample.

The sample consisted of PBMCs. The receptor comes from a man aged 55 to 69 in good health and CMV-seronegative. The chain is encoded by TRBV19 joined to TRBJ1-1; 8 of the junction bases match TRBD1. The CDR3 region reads CASEGGQQGARNTEAFF. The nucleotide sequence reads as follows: TGTGCCAGTGAGGGGGGACAGCAGGGGGCTAGGAACACTGAAGCTTTCTTT.